Listed below are T cell receptor beta chains from one sample, sequenced in a study of cytomegalovirus exposure and HLA in healthy donors. Here immunoSEQ multiplex PCR was the method, and the copy in TCRdb shows in-frame clones only, minus some. The sample lists about 140,000 clones; about 76% were seen once. The specimen was PBMCs. The receptor set was obtained from a man in his late teens or twenties in good health and CMV-seronegative. The CDR3 runs from the conserved cysteine through the conserved F or W. The D gene is left open where the match is weak. Rows give clone size only sometimes, using once, few, many, or a class for an expanded clone.

v_call	d_call	j_call	clone_size	cdr3_aa	cdr3_nt
TRBV5-1	.	TRBJ1-4	few	CASSTDSTGEKLFF	TGCGCCAGCAGCACGGACAGCACGGGGGAAAAACTGTTTTTT
TRBV28	TRBD1	TRBJ1-2	.	CASKDRARRGYTF	TGTGCCAGCAAAGACAGGGCTCGTCGGGGCTACACCTTC
TRBV27	.	TRBJ2-6	.	CASSSVGGAGANVLTF	TGTGCCAGCAGTTCCGTCGGGGGAGCCGGGGCCAACGTCCTGACTTTC
TRBV2	.	TRBJ1-2	.	CASSAAGVSGNYGYTF	TGTGCCAGCAGTGCAGCCGGGGTTTCGGGTAACTATGGCTACACCTTC
TRBV28	.	TRBJ1-2	.	CASRLVEGYGYTF	TGTGCCAGCAGGTTGGTAGAGGGCTATGGCTACACCTTC
TRBV30	.	TRBJ1-6	.	CAWSVLLWAGIFSPLHF	TGTGCCTGGAGTGTACTTCTATGGGCAGGAATTTTTTCACCCCTCCACTTT
TRBV10-1	.	TRBJ2-3	.	CASSESPTASTDTQYF	TGCGCCAGCAGTGAGTCGCCAACAGCTAGCACAGATACGCAGTATTTT
TRBV12-5	.	TRBJ1-4	.	CASGTDKNEKLFF	TGTGCTAGTGGCACGGACAAGAATGAAAAACTGTTTTTT
TRBV6-5	.	TRBJ2-1	.	CASSYEQGTNEQFF	TGTGCCAGCAGTTACGAACAGGGTACCAATGAGCAGTTCTTC
TRBV6-5	.	TRBJ2-1	.	CASSYLATGYNEQFF	TGTGCCAGCAGTTACCTAGCCACGGGATACAATGAGCAGTTCTTC
TRBV27	.	TRBJ1-2	.	CASSSLNYGYTF	TGTGCCAGCAGTTCCCTAAACTATGGCTACACCTTC
TRBV6-5	TRBD2	TRBJ2-5	once	CASSTSGGAPETQYF	TGTGCCAGCAGTACTAGCGGGGGGGCCCCAGAGACCCAGTACTTC
TRBV5-4	.	TRBJ2-6	.	CASSPGDFSGANVLTF	TGTGCCAGCAGCCCGGGGGATTTCTCTGGGGCCAACGTCCTGACTTTC
TRBV6-1	.	TRBJ1-2	.	CASSEKFGTVYGYTF	TGTGCCAGCAGTGAGAAGTTTGGAACAGTCTATGGCTACACCTTC
TRBV7-9	.	TRBJ1-5	.	CASSSSGRAQHF	TGTGCCAGCAGCTCGAGTGGGAGGGCCCAGCATTTT
TRBV6-5	TRBD1	TRBJ2-7	.	CASSQDRGLYEQYF	TGTGCCAGCAGTCAGGACAGGGGGCTTTACGAGCAGTACTTC
TRBV7-6	.	TRBJ1-1	.	CASSLVPENTEAFF	TGTGCCAGCAGCTTAGTACCAGAGAACACTGAAGCTTTCTTT
TRBV18	TRBD1	TRBJ2-3	once	CASSLGPGQGTDTQYF	TGTGCCAGCTCACTCGGGCCGGGACAGGGGACAGATACGCAGTATTTT
TRBV4-1	TRBD1	TRBJ1-5	few	CASSRQGANQPQHF	TGCGCCAGCAGCCGACAGGGGGCAAATCAGCCCCAGCATTTT
TRBV28	.	TRBJ2-7	.	CASTPWGRGEDEQYF	TGCGCCAGCACTCCTTGGGGCAGGGGTGAGGACGAGCAGTACTTC
TRBV5-8	.	TRBJ1-1	.	CASSLQGAAFF	TGTGCCAGCAGCTTGCAAGGGGCCGCTTTCTTT
TRBV12-5	.	TRBJ1-1	.	CASGAAGPNTEAFF	TGTGCTAGTGGCGCCGCGGGACCGAACACTGAAGCTTTCTTT
TRBV28	.	TRBJ2-1	.	CASAPPGSLFNEQFF	TGTGCCAGCGCACCACCCGGGTCACTGTTCAATGAGCAGTTCTTC
TRBV5-6	.	TRBJ2-5	.	CASSRKGEGETQYF	TGTGCCAGCAGCCGCAAGGGGGAAGGTGAGACCCAGTACTTC
TRBV27	TRBD2	TRBJ2-1	.	CASSSLLAVDYNEQFF	TGTGCCAGCAGTTCCTTACTAGCGGTAGACTACAATGAGCAGTTCTTC
TRBV27	.	TRBJ1-3	.	CASSLYSHSGNSIYF	TGTGCCAGCAGTTTATACAGCCACTCTGGAAACAGCATATATTTT
TRBV7-9	TRBD1	TRBJ2-7	few	CASSLGQGKNYEQYF	TGTGCCAGCAGCTTGGGACAGGGAAAAAACTACGAGCAGTACTTC
TRBV9	TRBD1	TRBJ2-7	.	CASSGSGQGPYEQYF	TGTGCCAGCAGCGGATCAGGACAGGGCCCCTACGAGCAGTACTTC
TRBV10-3	TRBD1	TRBJ1-2	.	CAISTGLGYGYTF	TGTGCCATCTCGACAGGGCTTGGTTATGGCTACACCTTC
TRBV5-4	TRBD2	TRBJ2-7	.	CASSPGLAGESYEQYF	TGTGCCAGCAGCCCCGGACTAGCGGGAGAATCATACGAGCAGTACTTC
TRBV2	TRBD2	TRBJ2-1	.	CASRGLDNEQFF	TGTGCCAGCAGGGGACTAGACAATGAGCAGTTCTTC
TRBV28	.	TRBJ2-7	.	CASSHPIGSETPNEQYF	TGTGCCAGCAGTCACCCTATTGGCAGCGAGACCCCTAACGAGCAGTACTTC
TRBV25-1	.	TRBJ1-5	.	CASSELPTDQPQHF	TGTGCCAGCAGTGAATTGCCGACAGATCAGCCCCAGCATTTT
TRBV9	.	TRBJ2-7	.	CASSVEGREGYEQYF	TGTGCCAGCAGCGTAGAGGGCAGGGAAGGCTACGAGCAGTACTTC
TRBV2	.	TRBJ1-4	.	CASTVTRGLFF	TGTGCCAGCACCGTGACCAGGGGACTGTTTTTT
TRBV4-2	TRBD2	TRBJ2-3	.	CASSQAPGLALGGTDTQYF	TGTGCCAGCAGCCAAGCCCCGGGACTAGCCCTAGGGGGCACAGATACGCAGTATTTT
TRBV2	TRBD1	TRBJ2-6	.	CASSGRRGIPLSSGANVLTF	TGTGCCAGCAGTGGGCGCAGGGGGATACCACTCAGCTCTGGGGCCAACGTCCTGACTTTC
TRBV5-6	.	TRBJ1-2	.	CASSLLRGGGYTF	TGTGCCAGCAGCCTCCTTAGGGGGGGCGGCTACACCTTC
TRBV19	.	TRBJ1-4	.	CASSGRTDHEKLFF	TGTGCCAGTAGTGGAAGGACAGACCATGAAAAACTGTTTTTT
TRBV5-6	TRBD2	TRBJ2-5	.	CASSLESGTSVGETQYF	TGTGCCAGCAGCTTGGAATCGGGTACTAGCGTCGGGGAGACCCAGTACTTC
TRBV30	.	TRBJ2-7	.	CAWSAPGLNYKQYF	TGTGCCTGGAGCGCTCCGGGACTTAACTACAAGCAGTACTTC
TRBV27	.	TRBJ2-6	few	CASSFSSGANVLTF	TGTGCCAGCTCCTTTAGCTCTGGGGCCAACGTCCTGACTTTC
TRBV10-2	.	TRBJ1-2	.	CASSAGNYGYTF	TGCGCCAGCAGTGCGGGGAACTATGGCTACACCTTC
TRBV4-2	.	TRBJ2-2	once	CASSQGSANTGELFF	TGTGCCAGCAGCCAGGGGAGCGCGAACACCGGGGAGCTGTTTTTT
TRBV5-6	.	TRBJ2-3	.	CASSLQGDELDTQYF	TGTGCCAGCAGCTTACAGGGTGATGAGTTAGATACGCAGTATTTT
TRBV10-1	TRBD2	TRBJ2-1	.	CASSEGGAGDSNEQFF	TGCGCCAGCAGTGAGGGTGGAGCGGGAGACTCCAATGAGCAGTTCTTC
TRBV6-5	TRBD1	TRBJ1-4	few	CASSLRTGDNEKLFF	TGTGCCAGCAGTCTCCGGACAGGGGATAATGAAAAACTGTTTTTT
TRBV28	.	TRBJ2-7	once	CASSTSGLASYEQYF	TGTGCCAGCAGTACCTCTGGGCTAGCCTCCTACGAGCAGTACTTC